What follows is one TCR beta chain and its context. Trimming left V 6 bases short and J 12 bases short, with 12 bases between. This CDR3 contains 11 residues. Germline CDR1 LNHDA, CDR2 SQIVND (reference sequence). As processed by the authors: Reference gene primer amplification yielded estimated nucleated cell counts. Produced via immunoSEQ multiplex PCR; TCRdb's table is partial and in-frame only. V, J and clone size derive from that table, while D and trimming were established from the DNA sequence. The data show about 200,000 clones, around nine tenths seen once. The data belong to a study of blood T cell repertoires in COVID-19. Study-wide background: Sites across the United States, Italy and Spain contributed samples from acute and convalescent COVID-19. PBMCs, B-cell-depleted T cells, or T cells provided the cDNA or gDNA that made up the material.

The chain recombines TRBV19 with TRBJ1-5; D call uncertain. The sequence derives from a man aged 60-69 years who had recovered from COVID-19. What was sequenced was peripheral blood. CDR3 sequence (DNA): TGTGCCAGTAGAACAGAAGGAAACCAGCATTTT. Protein product: CASRTEGNQHF.